This is a list of T cell receptor beta chains from one sample in a study of PD-1 blockade in mismatch repair-deficient tumors. Profiling relied on immunoSEQ multiplex PCR, and the TCRdb table lists in-frame clones only, not all of them. This sample has around 40,000 clones, with approximately 80% found just once. Sequencing used PBMCs, obtained less than 40 weeks after starting pembrolizumab. These receptors came from an adult with mismatch repair-deficient cancer. CDR3s include the opening cysteine and the closing phenylalanine or tryptophan. The D gene is left open where the match is weak. A clone size is listed for some rows: how often the clone was seen (once, few, many), or a class if it is expanded.

d_gene	j_gene	v_gene	abundance	CDR3nt	CDR3aa
TRBD1	TRBJ1-2	TRBV19	-	TGTGCCAGTAGCACCTCAGACAGGGGGAACTATGGCTACACCTTC	CASSTSDRGNYGYTF
-	TRBJ2-1	TRBV28	once	TGTGCCAGCGGGCTGACGTCCTACAATGAGCAGTTCTTC	CASGLTSYNEQFF
TRBD2	TRBJ2-5	TRBV7-3	-	TGTGCCAGCAGCTTAGAGGGTTGGGGGGGGACCCAGTACTTC	CASSLEGWGGTQYF
TRBD1	TRBJ1-2	TRBV6-1	-	TGTGCCAGCAGTGAAACGCCGGCAGGGACAGGAGGGGCCTATGGCTACACCTTC	CASSETPAGTGGAYGYTF
-	TRBJ1-1	TRBV14	-	TGTGCCAGCAGCCCGGATGTAGCCATGAACACTGAAGCTTTCTTT	CASSPDVAMNTEAFF
-	TRBJ2-5	TRBV4-1	-	TGCGCCAGCAGCCTCGCGGGCAACCAAGAGACCCAGTACTTC	CASSLAGNQETQYF
TRBD2	TRBJ2-1	TRBV27	once	TGTGCCAGCAGTGACCAGGGACTAGCGCGACTTAGCTCCTACAATGAGCAGTTCTTC	CASSDQGLARLSSYNEQFF
TRBD2	TRBJ2-5	TRBV28	-	TGTGCCAGCAGTTTAAACACCGGGACTAGAGTAGACGAGACCCAGTACTTC	CASSLNTGTRVDETQYF
TRBD1	TRBJ2-3	TRBV10-3	-	TGTGCCATCAGTGAGTCGGAGTGGACAGGGAGCACAGATACGCAGTATTTT	CAISESEWTGSTDTQYF
TRBD1	TRBJ2-7	TRBV11-2	few	TGTGCCAGCAGCCCCCAGGGGGCCTACGAGCAGTACTTC	CASSPQGAYEQYF
-	TRBJ2-5	TRBV2	-	TGTGCCAGCAGTGAAGGAGGGTACCAAGAGACCCAGTACTTC	CASSEGGYQETQYF
TRBD2	TRBJ2-3	TRBV5-8	-	TGTGCCAGCAGCTTGGCCCCTAGCGGGCAAGATACGCAGTATTTT	CASSLAPSGQDTQYF
TRBD1	TRBJ1-4	TRBV6-1	once	TGTGCCAGCAGTAGGGACAGGTCGAGTAATGAAAAACTGTTTTTT	CASSRDRSSNEKLFF
-	TRBJ2-5	TRBV11-2	-	TGTGCCAGCAGCTTAGCGCCTATGCAAGAGACCCAGTACTTC	CASSLAPMQETQYF
TRBD2	TRBJ2-3	TRBV27	few	TGTGCCAGCAGACTAGCGGGGGGCACAGATACGCAGTATTTT	CASRLAGGTDTQYF
TRBD1	TRBJ1-5	TRBV7-9	-	TGTGCCAGCAGCCTCCAGGGGGATAGCAATCAGCCCCAGCATTTT	CASSLQGDSNQPQHF
TRBD1	TRBJ1-5	TRBV28	-	TGTGCCAGCAGTTTCGGGACAGGGAATCAGCCCCAGCATTTT	CASSFGTGNQPQHF
TRBD1	TRBJ2-7	TRBV6-5	-	TGTGCCAGCAGGGGGACAGGGCAGGCCCGCGAGCAGTACTTC	CASRGTGQAREQYF
TRBD1	TRBJ1-6	TRBV5-1	once	TGCGCCAGCAGCCCGACAGGGGGGGTTTCACCCCTCCACTTT	CASSPTGGVSPLHF